These 21 T cell receptor beta chains came from one sample sequenced in a study of cytomegalovirus exposure and HLA in healthy donors. In the PCR, 60 Vbeta and 13 Jbeta primers were used. Generated by immunoSEQ multiplex PCR, the TCRdb table keeps only in-frame clones and is missing some. The data show about 130,000 clones, 60% to 80% seen once. The specimen was PBMCs. These receptors were collected from a male donor in good health and CMV-seronegative.

This clone was seen only a few times. The CDR3 nucleotides read TGTGCCAGTACCCCTATGGCGGGGGGGGGCAATGAGCAGTTCTTC. Encoded protein: CASTPMAGGGNEQFF. V usage is TRBV19 and J usage is TRBJ2-1; TRBD2 matches 9 bases. This CDR3 contains 15 residues. Trimming at V came to 7 bases and at J to 6 bases, leaving 10 bases not matched to a gene. CDR1 is LNHDA, CDR2 SQIVND, per germline (reference sequence). Combining the CDR3 with reference TRBV19 and TRBJ2-1 gives the whole variable domain DGGITQSPKYLFRKEGQNVTLSCEQNLNHDAMYWYRQDPGQGLRLIYYSQIVNDFQKGDIAEGYSVSREKKESFPLTVTSAQKNPTAFYLCASTPMAGGGNEQFFGPGTRLTVL.

The CDR3 bases are TGTGCGTCCGCGGGTGTTCGGGGTCGTCCCGGGGAGCTGTTTTTT. Translation gives CASAGVRGRPGELFF. This chain uses TRBV2 with TRBJ2-2; D is perhaps TRBD2 (5 bases). This CDR3 is 15 amino acids long. In germline, CDR1 is SNHLY, CDR2 FYNNEI.

The chain is built from TRBV6-9 and TRBJ1-2, with TRBD1 identical over 8 bases. The V and J ends lost 4 bases and 4 bases, in that order; junction bases with no gene match: 5. CDR3 size: 14 residues. Germline CDR1 MNHGY, CDR2 SVAAGI. The chain's CDR3 is CASSFGQGTYGYTF. The CDR3 bases are TGTGCCAGCAGTTTTGGACAGGGAACCTATGGCTACACCTTC.

V usage is TRBV6-1 and J usage is TRBJ2-5; D gene uncertain. Gene TRBJ2-7 matches the end of the DNA better, so the J call may be wrong. This CDR3 region has 11 residues. Germline V gives CDR1 MNHNS, CDR2 SASEGT. CDR3: CASRSSYEQYF. The CDR3 nucleotides are TGTGCCAGCAGGTCAAGCTACGAGCAGTACTTC.

This sequence joins TRBV7-9 and TRBJ1-1; perhaps TRBD1 as D (6 bases). Deletions cut 4 bases from V and 1 base from J, with 10 bases between. Germline lookup yields CDR1 SEHNR and CDR2 FQNEAQ (reference sequence). The CDR3 has 14 residues. The CDR3, as DNA: TGTGCCAGCAGCTATGGACAGAAGAACACTGAAGCTTTCTTT. This gives the protein CASSYGQKNTEAFF.

V usage is TRBV9 and J usage is TRBJ2-3; 7 bases are a match to TRBD2. Germline values: CDR1 SGDLS, CDR2 YYNGEE. V gave up 1 base and J gave up 3 bases; unmatched junction bases: 11. The CDR3 is made up of 17 amino acids. In DNA form, the CDR3 reads TGTGCCAGCAGCGTAAGGCCTCCGGGGGGAGGGACAGATACGCAGTATTTT. Translating gives CASSVRPPGGGTDTQYF.

The J gene is TRBJ2-1, the V gene TRBV28; 9 nucleotides line up with TRBD1. Germline CDR1 and CDR2: MDHEN and SYDVKM. CDR3 length equals 16 residues. Unmatched junction bases numbered 10, after V lost 5 bases and J lost 5 bases. CDR3: CASSTPGTGRHNEQFF. CDR3 nucleotide sequence: TGTGCCAGCAGTACCCCCGGGACAGGGCGGCACAATGAGCAGTTCTTC. Full variable domain (outside the CDR3, taken from reference TRBV28 and TRBJ2-1): DVKVTQSSRYLVKRTGEKVFLECVQDMDHENMFWYRQDPGLGLRLIYFSYDVKMKEKGDIPEGYSVSREKKERFSLILESASTNQTSMYLCASSTPGTGRHNEQFFGPGTRLTVL.

This clone was recorded a few times. The chain employs TRBV27 and TRBJ2-7; D is possibly TRBD1 (5 bases). Trimming removed 4 bases from V and 4 bases from J, with 11 bases in between. Germline-derived CDR1 and CDR2 are MNHEY and SMNVEV (reference sequence). The CDR3 runs 13 residues. This chain's CDR3 is CASSSRTRYEQYF. CDR3 bases: TGTGCCAGCAGTTCCCGGACACGGTACGAGCAGTACTTC.

This clone was detected only once. V gene TRBV21-1 combines with J gene TRBJ2-1; the listed D gene, TRBD2, was not tested against the DNA. TRBV21-1 is described as a pseudogene. The CDR3 has 11 residues. CDR3 nucleotide sequence: TGTGCCAGCCTACTGAACAATGAGCAGTTCTTC. The encoded protein is CASLLNNEQFF.

Of note for this clone: Other DNA sequences of this sample code for an identical CDR3. This chain links TRBV6-5 with TRBJ1-1, with a possible D match to TRBD1 (6 bases). Germline V gene sequence: CDR1 MNHEY, CDR2 SVGAGI. CDR3 length equals 15 residues. The V and J ends lost 0 bases and 4 bases respectively, with 12 bases between them. CDR3 region: CASSYSRGRGTEAFF. The CDR3 bases are TGTGCCAGCAGTTACTCAAGGGGCAGGGGCACTGAAGCTTTCTTT.

CDR3 loop: CSVAKYRGLLAKNIQYF. CDR3 sequence (DNA): TGCAGCGTCGCAAAGTACCGGGGACTGCTAGCCAAAAACATTCAGTACTTC. The rearrangement links TRBV29-1 to TRBJ2-4; possibly TRBD2 for D (6 bases). CDR3 length equals 17 residues. With 6 bases removed from V and 0 bases from J, the gap between germline ends came to 21 bases. Germline CDR1 SQVTM, CDR2 ANQGSEA. The full variable domain, with the rest looked up from reference TRBV29-1 and TRBJ2-4, is SAVISQKPSRDICQRGTSLTIQCQVDSQVTMMFWYRQQPGQSLTLIATANQGSEATYESGFVIDKFPISRPNLTFSTLTVSNMSPEDSSIYLCSVAKYRGLLAKNIQYFGAGTRLSVL.

This chain links TRBV9 with TRBJ1-2, with D uncertain. CDR1 is SGDLS, CDR2 YYNGEE, per germline. This CDR3 comprises 14 residues. V was shortened by 0 bases and J by 1 base, with 7 bases between the two germline ends. For the CDR3, the DNA is TGTGCCAGCAGCGTAGCTTCGTTTAACTATGGCTACACCTTC. It specifies CASSVASFNYGYTF.

The chain has TRBV2 and TRBJ1-5, with TRBD1 matching over 9 bases. With V trimmed by 5 bases and J by 0 bases, 2 bases remained unmatched. CDR3 size: 15 residues. CDR1 SNHLY and CDR2 FYNNEI come from the germline V gene. CDR3 sequence (DNA): TGTGCCAGCAGTTCGGACAGGGGTAGCAATCAGCCCCAGCATTTT. Its translation: CASSSDRGSNQPQHF.

This sequence joins TRBV4-1 and TRBJ2-5, with D possibly being TRBD2 (5 bases). The CDR3 covers 15 residues. Trimming shortened V by 2 bases and J by 4 bases, and 14 bases separated the two germline ends. Germline V gives CDR1 MGHRA, CDR2 YSYEKL. The CDR3 sequence: CASSQRRTAGETQYF. The CDR3 DNA reads as TGCGCCAGCAGCCAACGACGGACGGCGGGAGAGACCCAGTACTTC.

This clone was seen only a few times. V is TRBV5-1 and J is TRBJ2-3; D possibly corresponds to TRBD2 (6 bases). Trimming shortened V by 0 bases and J by 0 bases, and 11 bases separated the two germline ends. This CDR3 has 16 residues. The germline V gene encodes CDR1 SGHRS and CDR2 YFSETQ. The CDR3 here is CASSLVPGTSTDTQYF. CDR3 coding DNA: TGCGCCAGCAGCTTGGTGCCAGGGACTAGCACAGATACGCAGTATTTT.

The chain employs TRBV6-5 and TRBJ1-2; 8 nucleotides match TRBD1. J was trimmed by 4 bases and V by 6 bases; bases with no gene match: 10. The CDR3 spans 15 residues. Per the germline V gene, CDR1 is MNHEY and CDR2 is SVGAGI. The CDR3 DNA sequence: TGTGCCAGCAGCCCTAGACAGGGGCTAATCTATGGCTACACCTTC. It yields the protein CASSPRQGLIYGYTF.

This chain links TRBV19 with TRBJ1-2; D unclear. Germline CDR1 and CDR2: LNHDA and SQIVND (reference sequence). This CDR3 spans 14 amino acids. V shed 1 base and J shed 1 base, with 7 bases lying between them. CDR3 nucleotide sequence: TGTGCCAGTAGTATAGGAGCTAGTAACTATGGCTACACCTTC. Encoded protein: CASSIGASNYGYTF.

In this sample, this clone turned up once. This rearrangement joins TRBV7-2 to TRBJ2-1, with D maybe TRBD1 (5 bases). CDR3 size: 14 residues. The V and J ends lost 4 bases and 9 bases respectively, with 16 bases between them. Germline assignment: CDR1 SGHTA and CDR2 FQGNSA. In nucleotides, the CDR3 is TGTGCCAGCAGCTCCGACACCAGGGTGACTGAGCAGTTCTTC. Translating it yields CASSSDTRVTEQFF.

This chain joins TRBV27 and TRBJ1-2, with D perhaps TRBD1 (6 bases). The V end was cut by 4 bases, the J end by 0 bases, with 9 bases between. Germline V CDR1 and CDR2: MNHEY, SMNVEV (reference sequence). This CDR3 comprises 14 residues. CDR3 sequence reads: CASSSDRSNYGYTF. The CDR3 DNA is TGTGCCAGCAGTTCCGACAGGTCTAACTATGGCTACACCTTC.

The chain combines TRBV7-3 with TRBJ2-2; TRBD2 matches at 8 bases. V trimming: 6 bases; J trimming: 5 bases; junction bases outside the gene matches: 8. Germline values: CDR1 SGHTA, CDR2 FQGTGA. The CDR3 loop spans 15 amino acids. Here the CDR3 DNA reads TGTGCCAGCAGTCCAGCGGGAGCCGGAACCGGGGAGCTGTTTTTT. This sequence encodes CASSPAGAGTGELFF.

The chain employs TRBV9 and TRBJ1-5; possible D gene TRBD1, 6 bases. The CDR3 sequence is 15 residues long. V dropped 0 bases and J dropped 3 bases, with 10 bases sitting between them. CDR1 is SGDLS, CDR2 YYNGEE, per germline. The CDR3 protein is CASSVGQDHNQPQHF. CDR3 in DNA: TGTGCCAGCAGCGTAGGACAGGATCACAATCAGCCCCAGCATTTT.